This T cell receptor beta chain was found in a study of chemoradiotherapy in HPV16-positive cancers. Study-level background: Candidate HPV-specific clones and shared TCR motifs came from two HPV16-positive patients. Study conclusions and caveats: The functional HPV-specific definition rests on just a couple of HPV16-positive patients. Candidate HPV-specific clones and E7-related TCR motifs grew in tumor during treatment.

As regards this clone: Antigen: not known.

The table came from immunoSEQ multiplex PCR; TCRdb's copy has only in-frame clones and leaves some out. Of around 8,800 clones in the sample, 70% to 90% were seen once. Over chemoradiotherapy, repertoires were sampled more than once. V was shortened by 4 bases and J by 7 bases, with 12 bases between the two germline ends. Germline assignment: CDR1 SGHDT and CDR2 YYEEEE. This CDR3 is built from 13 residues. The TCR originated in a human donor with HPV-associated anogenital cancer. The sample here was tumor tissue, taken from a patient who underwent chemoradiotherapy. The V and J genes are TRBV5-6 and TRBJ2-1; a weak D match, TRBD1 (6 bases). CDR3 DNA: TGTGCCAGCAGCGTGCAGGGGCAGAATGAGCAGTTCTTC. Its translation: CASSVQGQNEQFF.